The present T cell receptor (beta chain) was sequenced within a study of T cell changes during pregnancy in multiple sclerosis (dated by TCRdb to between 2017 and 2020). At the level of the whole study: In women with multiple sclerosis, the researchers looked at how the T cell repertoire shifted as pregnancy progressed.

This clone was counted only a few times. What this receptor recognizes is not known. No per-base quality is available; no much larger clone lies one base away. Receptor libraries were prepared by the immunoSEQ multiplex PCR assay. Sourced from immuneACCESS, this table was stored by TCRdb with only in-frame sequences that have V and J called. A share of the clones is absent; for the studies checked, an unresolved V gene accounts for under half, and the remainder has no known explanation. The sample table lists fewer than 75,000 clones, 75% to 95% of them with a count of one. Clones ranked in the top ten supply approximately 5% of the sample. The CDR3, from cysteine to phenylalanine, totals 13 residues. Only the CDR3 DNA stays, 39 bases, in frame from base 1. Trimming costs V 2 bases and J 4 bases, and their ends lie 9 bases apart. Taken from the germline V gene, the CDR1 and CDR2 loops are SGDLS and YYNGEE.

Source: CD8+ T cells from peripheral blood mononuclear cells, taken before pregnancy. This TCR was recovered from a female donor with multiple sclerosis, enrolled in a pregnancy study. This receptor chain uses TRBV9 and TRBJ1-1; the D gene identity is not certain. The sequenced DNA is TGTGCCAGCAGCGTTGAGATACTCACTGAAGCTTTCTTT. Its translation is CASSVEILTEAFF.